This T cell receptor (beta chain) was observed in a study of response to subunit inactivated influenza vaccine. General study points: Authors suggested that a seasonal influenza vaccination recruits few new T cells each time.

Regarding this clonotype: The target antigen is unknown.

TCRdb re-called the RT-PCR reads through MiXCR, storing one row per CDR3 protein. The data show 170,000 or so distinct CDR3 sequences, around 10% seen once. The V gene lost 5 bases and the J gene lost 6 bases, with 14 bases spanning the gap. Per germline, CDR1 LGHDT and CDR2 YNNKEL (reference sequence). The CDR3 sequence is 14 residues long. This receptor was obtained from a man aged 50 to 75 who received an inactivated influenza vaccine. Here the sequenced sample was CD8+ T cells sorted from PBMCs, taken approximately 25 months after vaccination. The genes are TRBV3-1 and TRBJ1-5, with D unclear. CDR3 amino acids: CASSNSLGSQPQHF. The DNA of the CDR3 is TGTGCCAGCAGCAACTCTTTGGGGTCTCAGCCCCAGCATTTT.